Below, 25 T cell receptor beta chains from the same sample are listed, as sequenced in a study of blood T cell repertoires in COVID-19. This table comes from immunoSEQ multiplex PCR, and its TCRdb copy is limited to in-frame clones, with some not included. Among approximately 190,000 clones listed, around nine tenths were seen once. Sequencing input: peripheral blood. The receptors shown here come from a woman aged 40 to 50 who had recovered from COVID-19.

The table lists this clone with a count of one. DNA for the CDR3: TGTGCCAGCTCACCAAAACAGGGCGGCACAGATACGCAGTATTTT. Protein: CASSPKQGGTDTQYF. V usage is TRBV18 and J usage is TRBJ2-3; a weak D match, TRBD1 (6 bases). CDR3 size: 15 residues. V shed 2 bases and J shed 1 base, with 10 bases lying between them. CDR1 KGHSH and CDR2 LQKENI come from the germline V gene. Drawing the rest from reference TRBV18 and TRBJ2-3, the complete variable domain is NAGVMQNPRHLVRRRGQEARLRCSPMKGHSHVYWYRQLPEEGLKFMVYLQKENIIDESGMPKERFSAEFPKEGPSILRIQQVVRGDSAAYFCASSPKQGGTDTQYFGPGTRLTVL.

The chain links TRBV20-1 to TRBJ2-4; D uncertain. The CDR3 contains 11 residues. Trimming pared 0 bases from V and 8 bases from J, leaving 5 bases between. The V gene's germline CDR1 is DFQATT and CDR2 SNEGSKA (reference sequence). CDR3 in amino acids: CSARDSYIQYF. Written as DNA, the CDR3 is TGCAGTGCTAGAGATAGCTACATTCAGTACTTC.

The V call is TRBV7-2, the J call TRBJ1-5, with 12 bases that match TRBD1. V lost 5 bases and J lost 5; bases outside the gene matches: 4. Germline lookup yields CDR1 SGHTA and CDR2 FQGNSA. This CDR3 has 15 amino acids. In nucleotides, the CDR3 is TGTGCCAGCAGCCACCGGGACAGGGGGCATCAGCCCCAGCATTTT. Amino acid sequence: CASSHRDRGHQPQHF.

A single count supports this clone. The J gene is TRBJ2-1, the V gene TRBV18, with 9 bases that match TRBD2. V shed 2 bases and J 7 bases; nucleotides not matched to a gene: 9. The CDR3 covers 16 residues. Germline V gives CDR1 KGHSH, CDR2 LQKENI. The CDR3 loop reads CASSPISAGGNNEQFF. The CDR3 DNA follows: TGTGCCAGCTCACCAATTTCGGCGGGAGGGAATAATGAGCAGTTCTTC.

This clone was recorded once. The chain recombines TRBV6-6 with TRBJ1-1, with D possibly TRBD1 on 5 matching bases. The CDR3 is 14 residues long. Germline V gene lookup returns CDR1 MNHNY and CDR2 SVGAGI (reference sequence). Trimming took 2 bases from V and 7 from J, leaving 14 bases between them. The CDR3 loop reads CASSYPAGDSEAFF. CDR3 bases: TGTGCCAGCAGTTACCCCGCGGGGGATAGTGAAGCTTTCTTT.

For the CDR3, the DNA is TGTGCCAGCAGAGGGACAGGACCTTACAATGAGCAGTTCTTC. As protein: CASRGTGPYNEQFF. The chain has TRBV6-5 and TRBJ2-1, with 8 bases aligning to TRBD1. The CDR3 is 14 residues long. Germline assignment: CDR1 MNHEY and CDR2 SVGAGI. The junction had 5 bases not matched to a gene; V was cut back by 6 bases and J by 4 bases.

The rearrangement links TRBV16 to TRBJ2-7, with 13 nucleotides matching TRBD2. V gave up 5 bases and J gave up 6 bases; unmatched junction bases: 4. CDR1 and CDR2 (germline): KGHSY, FQNENV. This CDR3 is 14 amino acids long. DNA for the CDR3: TGTGCCAGCAGCTTCGGGACTAGCGGGACCGAGCAGTACTTC. It specifies CASSFGTSGTEQYF.

V usage is TRBV4-3 and J usage is TRBJ2-7, with 13 nucleotides matching TRBD2. V lost 0 bases, J lost 5 bases, and 4 bases stayed unmatched. Looked up from germline, CDR1 is LGHNA and CDR2 is YSLEER. CDR3 length equals 16 residues. The CDR3 nucleotides read TGCGCCAGCAGCCAAGACGGGACTAGCGGGAACCACGAGCAGTACTTC. The encoded protein is CASSQDGTSGNHEQYF.

J is TRBJ1-1 and V is TRBV9; 9 nucleotides align to TRBD1. Germline values: CDR1 SGDLS, CDR2 YYNGEE. CDR3 size: 14 residues. V lost 5 bases, J lost 6 bases, and 8 bases stayed unmatched. As DNA, the CDR3 is TGTGCCAGCAGTGACGAACAGGGGGCTTCTGAAGCTTTCTTT. Translated: CASSDEQGASEAFF.

V gene TRBV18 combines with J gene TRBJ1-6, with D tentatively TRBD1 (5 bases). Germline CDR1 KGHSH, CDR2 LQKENI. V was trimmed by 3 bases and J by 6 bases, leaving 21 bases between them. The CDR3 is 18 amino acids. CDR3 sequence reads: CASSPEVLTGVINSPLHF. The CDR3 nucleotides read TGTGCCAGCTCACCCGAAGTCCTCACAGGAGTGATTAATTCACCCCTCCACTTT.

The chain has TRBV9 and TRBJ2-3; a possible D gene is TRBD2 (6 bases). CDR1 is SGDLS, CDR2 YYNGEE, per germline. CDR3 size: 15 residues. Trimming took off 4 bases at V and 1 base at J, with 13 bases between the two ends. CDR3 sequence (DNA): TGTGCCAGCAGCAGTAAGGGAGGCGGCACAGATACGCAGTATTTT. It is translated as CASSSKGGGTDTQYF.

The chain joins TRBV9 to TRBJ1-4; D might be TRBD1 (5 bases). This CDR3 region has 15 residues. With 0 bases removed from V and 6 bases from J, the gap between germline ends came to 12 bases. The germline CDR1 and CDR2 sequences are SGDLS and YYNGEE. The CDR3 reads CASSVAGQGDEKLFF. CDR3 sequence (DNA): TGTGCCAGCAGCGTAGCCGGGCAGGGTGATGAAAAACTGTTTTTT.

The chain joins TRBV7-9 to TRBJ1-2; 8 bases agree with TRBD1. The J segment lost 5 bases and the V segment lost 6 bases, leaving 5 bases of the junction unmatched. Germline loops: CDR1 SEHNR, CDR2 FQNEAQ (reference sequence). The CDR3 covers 13 residues. The CDR3 nucleotides are TGTGCCAGCAGGGACAGGGTTGAATATGGCTACACCTTC. This translates into CASRDRVEYGYTF.

The rearrangement links TRBV9 to TRBJ2-7; 8 bases line up with TRBD2. V shed 0 bases, J shed 6 bases, and the junction held 5 bases outside the gene matches. Germline V gene sequence: CDR1 SGDLS, CDR2 YYNGEE. The CDR3 length is 14 residues. The DNA for the CDR3 is TGTGCCAGCAGCGTAGGCGGGGGGCAACGCGAGCAGTACTTC. It specifies CASSVGGGQREQYF.

This chain links TRBV19 with TRBJ2-5; 9 bases are a match to TRBD1. V gave up 5 bases and J gave up 5 bases; unmatched junction bases: 15. The CDR3 covers 17 residues. CDR1 and CDR2 (germline): LNHDA, SQIVND (reference sequence). The CDR3 is CASSPRRGTGIGETQYF. The CDR3 nucleotides are TGTGCCAGTAGTCCAAGGAGGGGGACAGGGATTGGGGAGACCCAGTACTTC.

The chain uses TRBV24-1 and TRBJ2-1; 7 positions agree with TRBD2. This CDR3 region has 15 residues. CDR1 and CDR2 (germline): KGHDR, SFDVKD. V dropped 4 bases and J dropped 3; count of bases not matched to a gene: 5. In DNA form, the CDR3 reads TGTGCCACCAGTGACCCTCGCGGGGGCTACAATGAGCAGTTCTTC. Encoded protein: CATSDPRGGYNEQFF.

J is TRBJ2-7 and V is TRBV13; weak D call: TRBD2 (5 bases). The CDR3 totals 17 residues. Trimming took 0 bases from V and 0 from J, leaving 15 bases between them. Looked up from germline, CDR1 is PRHDT and CDR2 is FYEKMQ (reference sequence). The CDR3 is CASSLGLKRSLSYEQYF. Here the CDR3 DNA reads TGTGCCAGCAGCTTAGGCCTTAAGCGGTCCCTCTCCTACGAGCAGTACTTC. The whole variable domain, remainder taken from reference TRBV13 and TRBJ2-7, is AAGVIQSPRHLIKEKRETATLKCYPIPRHDTVYWYQQGPGQDPQFLISFYEKMQSDKGSIPDRFSAQQFSDYHSELNMSSLELGDSALYFCASSLGLKRSLSYEQYFGPGTRLTVT.

V and J are TRBV7-8 and TRBJ2-3; D uncertain. Trimming took off 3 bases at V and 2 bases at J, with 12 bases between the two ends. The CDR3 contains 15 residues. Germline values: CDR1 SGHVS, CDR2 FQNEAQ. CDR3 DNA sequence: TGTGCCAGCAGCTTGGGCCCCATAACCACAGATACGCAGTATTTT. Protein sequence: CASSLGPITTDTQYF.

The chain is built from TRBV5-1 and TRBJ1-1; D ambiguous. The CDR3 is 13 residues long. Germline CDR1 is SGHRS and CDR2 is YFSETQ. V was shortened by 2 bases and J by 4 bases, with 9 bases between the two germline ends. CDR3 amino acids: CASSFEGGTEAFF. As DNA, the CDR3 is TGCGCCAGCAGCTTTGAGGGAGGCACTGAAGCTTTCTTT.

The rearrangement joins TRBV11-1 to TRBJ2-5; TRBD1 matches at 7 bases. The CDR3 is 15 amino acids. CDR1 and CDR2 (germline): SGHAT, FQDESV (reference sequence). V trimming: 6 bases; J trimming: 2 bases; junction bases outside the gene matches: 9. The chain's CDR3 is CASRRGQGGQETQYF. For the CDR3, the DNA is TGTGCCAGCAGGAGGGGGCAGGGTGGTCAAGAGACCCAGTACTTC.

The V gene is TRBV5-1, the J gene TRBJ2-7, with 8 positions matching TRBD2. V shed 1 base, J shed 4 bases, and the junction held 7 bases outside the gene matches. CDR3 length equals 15 residues. Germline CDR1 reads SGHRS; CDR2 reads YFSETQ. CDR3 nucleotides: TGCGCCAGCAGCTTGAAGGCTAGCGGGTGGTACGAGCAGTACTTC. Translating gives CASSLKASGWYEQYF.

This rearrangement joins TRBV9 to TRBJ2-1; TRBD1 matches at 7 bases. Germline V gene lookup returns CDR1 SGDLS and CDR2 YYNGEE. V trimming: 0 bases; J trimming: 6 bases; junction bases outside the gene matches: 6. CDR3 length: 15 amino acids. The CDR3 coding sequence is TGTGCCAGCAGCGTAGGACAGGGAGAACTCAATGAGCAGTTCTTC. It codes for CASSVGQGELNEQFF.

This rearrangement joins TRBV25-1 to TRBJ2-5, with D tentatively TRBD1 (6 bases). The CDR3 loop spans 14 amino acids. Germline CDR1 reads MGHDK; CDR2 reads SYGVNS. With 7 bases removed from V and 5 bases from J, the gap between germline ends came to 17 bases. The CDR3 is CASKTAIRGETQYF. CDR3 DNA: TGTGCCAGCAAGACGGCGATAAGGGGGGAGACCCAGTACTTC.

The gene calls are TRBV19 and TRBJ2-6, with 8 bases fitting TRBD1. CDR1 and CDR2 (germline): LNHDA, SQIVND (reference sequence). The CDR3 contains 17 residues. The V segment lost 7 bases and the J segment 7 bases; nucleotides outside the gene matches: 15. The CDR3 region has the DNA TGTGCCAGTACCCTAAGACAGGGGTCGGCGGGAGCCAACGTCCTGACTTTC. Its translation: CASTLRQGSAGANVLTF. Looking up the rest from reference TRBV19 and TRBJ2-6 gives the full variable domain: DGGITQSPKYLFRKEGQNVTLSCEQNLNHDAMYWYRQDPGQGLRLIYYSQIVNDFQKGDIAEGYSVSREKKESFPLTVTSAQKNPTAFYLCASTLRQGSAGANVLTFGAGSRLTVL.

V is TRBV10-3 and J is TRBJ2-3, with unresolved D. Germline loops: CDR1 ENHRY, CDR2 SYGVKD. With 10 bases removed from V and 3 bases from J, the gap between germline ends came to 8 bases. The CDR3 totals 11 residues. CDR3: CATLVTDTQYF. CDR3 DNA: TGTGCCACCTTAGTGACAGATACGCAGTATTTT.